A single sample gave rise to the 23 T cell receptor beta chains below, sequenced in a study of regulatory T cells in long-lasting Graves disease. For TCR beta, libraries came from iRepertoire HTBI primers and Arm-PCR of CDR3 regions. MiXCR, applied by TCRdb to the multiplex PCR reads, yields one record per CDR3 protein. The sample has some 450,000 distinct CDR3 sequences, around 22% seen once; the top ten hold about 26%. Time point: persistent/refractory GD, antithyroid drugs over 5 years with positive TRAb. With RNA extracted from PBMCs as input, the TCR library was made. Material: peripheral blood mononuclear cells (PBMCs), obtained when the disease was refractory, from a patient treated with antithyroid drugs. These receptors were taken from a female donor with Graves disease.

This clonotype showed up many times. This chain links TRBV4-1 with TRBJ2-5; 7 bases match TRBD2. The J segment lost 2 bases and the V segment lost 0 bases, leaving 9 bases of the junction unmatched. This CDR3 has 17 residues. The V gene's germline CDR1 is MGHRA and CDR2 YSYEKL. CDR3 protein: CASSQDPGARGQETQYF. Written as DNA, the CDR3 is TGCGCCAGCAGCCAAGATCCTGGTGCGCGGGGGCAAGAGACCCAGTACTTC.

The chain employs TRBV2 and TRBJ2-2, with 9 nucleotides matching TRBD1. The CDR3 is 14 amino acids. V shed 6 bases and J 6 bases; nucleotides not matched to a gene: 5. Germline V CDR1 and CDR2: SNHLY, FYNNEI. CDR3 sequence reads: CASRPRQGAGELFF. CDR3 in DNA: TGTGCCAGCAGGCCCAGACAGGGGGCCGGGGAGCTGTTTTTT.

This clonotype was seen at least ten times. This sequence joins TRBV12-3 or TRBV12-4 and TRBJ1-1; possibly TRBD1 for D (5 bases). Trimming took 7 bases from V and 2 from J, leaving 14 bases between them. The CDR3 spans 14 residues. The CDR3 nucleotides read TGTGCCAGCAATCCACAGGTGTTCAACACTGAAGCTTTCTTT. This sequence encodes CASNPQVFNTEAFF.

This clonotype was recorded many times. CDR3 sequence reads: CASRERDRGSTEAFF. DNA for the CDR3: TGTGCCAGCAGGGAACGCGACAGGGGAAGCACTGAAGCTTTCTTT. The chain employs TRBV6-1 and TRBJ1-1; 8 nucleotides agree with TRBD1. Trimming took 6 bases from V and 4 from J; bases not matched to a gene: 10. In germline, CDR1 is MNHNS, CDR2 SASEGT. CDR3 size: 15 residues.

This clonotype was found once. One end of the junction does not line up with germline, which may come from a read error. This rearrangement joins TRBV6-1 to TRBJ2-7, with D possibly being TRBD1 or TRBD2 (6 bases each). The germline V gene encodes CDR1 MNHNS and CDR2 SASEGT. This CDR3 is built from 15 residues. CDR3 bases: TGTGGCAGCAGGAGAGATGGGGGGCCCCCCTACGAGCAGTACTTC. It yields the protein CGSRRDGGPPYEQYF.

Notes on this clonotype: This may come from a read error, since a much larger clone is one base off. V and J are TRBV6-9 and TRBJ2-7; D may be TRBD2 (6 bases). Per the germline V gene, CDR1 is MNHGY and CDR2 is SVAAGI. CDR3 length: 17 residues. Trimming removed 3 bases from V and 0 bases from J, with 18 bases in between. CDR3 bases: TGTGCCAGCAGTTACGGACATAACGGGAGTTCCTCCTACGAGCAGTACTTC. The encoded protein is CASSYGHNGSSSYEQYF.

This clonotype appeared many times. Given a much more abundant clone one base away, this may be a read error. The CDR3 DNA sequence: TGTGCCAGCAGTTACTCCCACGAGCAGTACTTC. This gives the protein CASSYSHEQYF. This chain links TRBV6-5 with TRBJ2-7, with D hard to call. Germline-derived CDR1 and CDR2 are MNHEY and SVGAGI. This CDR3 is 11 amino acids long.

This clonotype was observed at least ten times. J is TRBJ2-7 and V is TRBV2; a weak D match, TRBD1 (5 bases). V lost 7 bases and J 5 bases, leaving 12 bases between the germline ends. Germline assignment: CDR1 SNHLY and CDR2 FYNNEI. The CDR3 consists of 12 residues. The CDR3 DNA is TGTGCCAGCACCCAGACAGACCACGAGCAGTACTTC. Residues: CASTQTDHEQYF.

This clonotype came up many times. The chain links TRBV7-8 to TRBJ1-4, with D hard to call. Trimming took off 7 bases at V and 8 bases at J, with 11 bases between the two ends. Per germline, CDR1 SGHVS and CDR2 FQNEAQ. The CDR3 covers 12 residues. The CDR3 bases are TGTGCCAGCACCCTTACCGGAGAAAAACTGTTTTTT. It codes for CASTLTGEKLFF.

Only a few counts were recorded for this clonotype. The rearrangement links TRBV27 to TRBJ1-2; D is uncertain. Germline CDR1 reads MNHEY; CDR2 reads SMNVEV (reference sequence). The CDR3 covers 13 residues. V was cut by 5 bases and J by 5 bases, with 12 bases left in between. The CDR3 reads CASSPWTGYGYTF. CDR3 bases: TGTGCCAGCAGTCCCTGGACGGGGTATGGCTACACCTTC.

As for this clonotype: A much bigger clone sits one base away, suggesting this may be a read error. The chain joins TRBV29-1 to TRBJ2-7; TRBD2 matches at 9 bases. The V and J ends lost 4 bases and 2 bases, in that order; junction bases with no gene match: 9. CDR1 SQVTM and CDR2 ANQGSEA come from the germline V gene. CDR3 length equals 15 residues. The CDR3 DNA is TGCAGCGTTGTCGGTAGCGGGAGTGGCCCCTACGAGCAGTACTTC. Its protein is CSVVGSGSGPYEQYF.

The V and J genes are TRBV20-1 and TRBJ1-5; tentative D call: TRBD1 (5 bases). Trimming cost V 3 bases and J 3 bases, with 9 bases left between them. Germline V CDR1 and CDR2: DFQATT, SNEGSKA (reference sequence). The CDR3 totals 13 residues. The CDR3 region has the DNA TGCAGTGCTAGTACAGGCTACAATCAGCCCCAGCATTTT. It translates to CSASTGYNQPQHF.

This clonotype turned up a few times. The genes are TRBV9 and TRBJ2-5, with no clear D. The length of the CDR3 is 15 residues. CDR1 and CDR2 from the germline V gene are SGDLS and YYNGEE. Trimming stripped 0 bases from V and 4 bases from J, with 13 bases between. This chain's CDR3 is CASSVAGHVGETQYF. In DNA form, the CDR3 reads TGTGCCAGCAGCGTAGCTGGCCACGTAGGAGAGACCCAGTACTTC.

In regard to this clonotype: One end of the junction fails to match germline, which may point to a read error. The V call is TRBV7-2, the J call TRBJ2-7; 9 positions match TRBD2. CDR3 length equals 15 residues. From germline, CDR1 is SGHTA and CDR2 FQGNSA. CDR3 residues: CASSQAGGGPIEQYF. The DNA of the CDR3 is TGCGCCAGCAGCCAAGCGGGAGGAGGGCCCATCGAGCAGTACTTC.

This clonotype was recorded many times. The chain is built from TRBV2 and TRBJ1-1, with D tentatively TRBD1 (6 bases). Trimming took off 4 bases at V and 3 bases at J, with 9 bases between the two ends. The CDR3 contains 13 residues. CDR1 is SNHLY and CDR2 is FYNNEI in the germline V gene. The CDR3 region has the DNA TGTGCCAGCAGTGGAAGGGGGGACACTGAAGCTTTCTTT. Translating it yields CASSGRGDTEAFF. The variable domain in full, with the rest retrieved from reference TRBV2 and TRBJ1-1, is EPEVTQTPSHQVTQMGQEVILRCVPISNHLYFYWYRQILGQKVEFLVSFYNNEISEKSEIFDDQFSVERPDGSNFTLKIRSTKLEDSAMYFCASSGRGDTEAFFGQGTRLTVV.

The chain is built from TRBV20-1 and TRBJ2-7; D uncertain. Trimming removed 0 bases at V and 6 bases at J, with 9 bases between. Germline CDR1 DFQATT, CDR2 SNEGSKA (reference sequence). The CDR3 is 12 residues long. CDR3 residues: CSARDNRLEQYF. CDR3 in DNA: TGCAGTGCTAGAGATAATCGACTCGAGCAGTACTTC.

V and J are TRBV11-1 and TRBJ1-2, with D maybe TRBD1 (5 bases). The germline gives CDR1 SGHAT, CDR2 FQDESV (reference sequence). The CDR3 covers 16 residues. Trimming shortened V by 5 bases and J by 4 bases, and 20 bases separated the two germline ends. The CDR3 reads CASSARGGWDLYGYTF. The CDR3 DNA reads TGTGCCAGCAGCGCCCGGGGCGGTTGGGACCTCTATGGCTACACCTTC.

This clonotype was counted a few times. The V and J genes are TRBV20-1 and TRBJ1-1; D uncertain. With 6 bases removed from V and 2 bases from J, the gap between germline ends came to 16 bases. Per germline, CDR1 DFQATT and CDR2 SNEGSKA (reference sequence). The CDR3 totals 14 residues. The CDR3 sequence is CSASPVAVNTEAFF. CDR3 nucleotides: TGCAGTGCAAGCCCCGTGGCAGTTAACACTGAAGCTTTCTTT.

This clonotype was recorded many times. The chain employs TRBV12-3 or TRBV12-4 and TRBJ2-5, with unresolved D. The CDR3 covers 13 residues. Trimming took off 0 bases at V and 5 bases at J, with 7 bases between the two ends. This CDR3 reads CASSLASFETQYF. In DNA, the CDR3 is TGTGCCAGCAGTTTAGCTAGTTTTGAGACCCAGTACTTC.

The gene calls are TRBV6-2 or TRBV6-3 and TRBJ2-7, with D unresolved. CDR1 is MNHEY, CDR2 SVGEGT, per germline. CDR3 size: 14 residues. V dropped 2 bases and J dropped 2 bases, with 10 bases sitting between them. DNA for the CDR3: TGTGCCAGCAGTTACCAACCTGGTGCCTACGAGCAGTACTTC. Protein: CASSYQPGAYEQYF.

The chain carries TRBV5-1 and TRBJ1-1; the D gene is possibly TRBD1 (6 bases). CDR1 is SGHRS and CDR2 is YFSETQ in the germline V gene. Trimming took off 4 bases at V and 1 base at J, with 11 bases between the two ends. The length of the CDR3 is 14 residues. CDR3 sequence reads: CASSRGGANTEAFF. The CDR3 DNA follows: TGCGCCAGCAGCAGGGGGGGAGCGAACACTGAAGCTTTCTTT.

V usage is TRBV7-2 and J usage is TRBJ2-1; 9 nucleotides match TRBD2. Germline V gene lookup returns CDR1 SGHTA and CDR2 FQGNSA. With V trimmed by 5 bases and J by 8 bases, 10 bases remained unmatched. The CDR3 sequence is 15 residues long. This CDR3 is CASSLTSGYGDEQFF. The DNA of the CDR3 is TGTGCCAGCAGCCTGACTAGCGGCTACGGGGATGAGCAGTTCTTC.

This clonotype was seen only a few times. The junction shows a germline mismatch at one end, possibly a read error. CDR3 loop: CASSLSDYTTGTQYF. CDR3 sequence (DNA): TGTGCCAGCAGCTTGTCTGACTACACCACAGGTACGCAGTATTTT. The chain is built from TRBV5-5 and TRBJ2-3; D is tentatively TRBD1 or TRBD2 (5 bases each). The germline CDR1 and CDR2 sequences are SGHKS and YYEKEE (reference sequence). CDR3 size: 15 residues.